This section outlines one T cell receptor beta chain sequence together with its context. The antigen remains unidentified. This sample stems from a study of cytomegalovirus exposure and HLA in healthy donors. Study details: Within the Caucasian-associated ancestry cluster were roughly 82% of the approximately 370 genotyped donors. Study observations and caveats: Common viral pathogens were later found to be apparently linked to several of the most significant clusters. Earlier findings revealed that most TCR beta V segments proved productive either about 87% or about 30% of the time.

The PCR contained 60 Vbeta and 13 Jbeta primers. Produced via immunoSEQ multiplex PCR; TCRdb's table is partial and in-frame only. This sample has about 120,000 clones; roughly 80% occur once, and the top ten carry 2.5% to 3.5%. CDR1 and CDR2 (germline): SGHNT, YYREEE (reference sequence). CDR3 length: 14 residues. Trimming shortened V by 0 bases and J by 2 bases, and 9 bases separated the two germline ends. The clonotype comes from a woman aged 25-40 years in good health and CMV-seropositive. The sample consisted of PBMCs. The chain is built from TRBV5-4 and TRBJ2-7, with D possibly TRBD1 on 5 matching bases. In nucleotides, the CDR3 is TGTGCCAGCAGCTTGGTAGGGGTGACCTACGAGCAGTACTTC. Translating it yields CASSLVGVTYEQYF.